The T cell receptor (beta chain) described here comes from a study of shared clonotypes between healthy human individuals. Study-wide findings and caveats: Compared with memory subsets, naive subsets generally had larger estimated richness. Even with large depth, rarefaction showed that sorted-subset sequencing was incomplete.

The study separated CD4+ cells into CD45RA+ naive and CD45RA-negative memory subsets. CDR1 is LNHDA, CDR2 SQIVND, per germline (reference sequence). There are 12 residues in the CDR3. V shed 0 bases and J shed 3 bases, with 2 bases lying between them. TCRdb's copy holds only in-frame clones and misses some; the assay was immunoSEQ multiplex PCR. The sample carries approximately 640,000 clones, roughly 78% recorded once. This clone was counted a single time. Its antigen is not identified. The material sequenced was memory CD4+ T cells sorted from blood. The subset denotes: CD45RA-negative fraction. The TCR originated in a woman younger than 45 in good health. This chain links TRBV19 with TRBJ1-2; D uncertain. The CDR3 protein is CASSIEYYGYTF. The DNA of the CDR3 is TGTGCCAGTAGTATAGAATACTATGGCTACACCTTC.